Sequencing of this TCR beta chain was carried out in a study of control samples from healthy donors and cancer patients. This table comes from immunoSEQ multiplex PCR, and its TCRdb copy is limited to in-frame clones, with some not included. The sample shows over 50,000 clones, about 96% of them seen only once. The sequence came from a woman aged 18-35 years in good health. Source material: blood.

The CDR3 DNA follows: TGTGCCAGCAAAGACAGAGGATTTTACGAGCAGTACTTC. Translated, it gives CASKDRGFYEQYF. V is TRBV27 and J is TRBJ2-7; tentative D call: TRBD1 (5 bases). The V gene lost 7 bases and the J gene lost 4 bases, with 14 bases spanning the gap. Germline assignment: CDR1 MNHEY and CDR2 SMNVEV (reference sequence). The CDR3 is 13 residues long.